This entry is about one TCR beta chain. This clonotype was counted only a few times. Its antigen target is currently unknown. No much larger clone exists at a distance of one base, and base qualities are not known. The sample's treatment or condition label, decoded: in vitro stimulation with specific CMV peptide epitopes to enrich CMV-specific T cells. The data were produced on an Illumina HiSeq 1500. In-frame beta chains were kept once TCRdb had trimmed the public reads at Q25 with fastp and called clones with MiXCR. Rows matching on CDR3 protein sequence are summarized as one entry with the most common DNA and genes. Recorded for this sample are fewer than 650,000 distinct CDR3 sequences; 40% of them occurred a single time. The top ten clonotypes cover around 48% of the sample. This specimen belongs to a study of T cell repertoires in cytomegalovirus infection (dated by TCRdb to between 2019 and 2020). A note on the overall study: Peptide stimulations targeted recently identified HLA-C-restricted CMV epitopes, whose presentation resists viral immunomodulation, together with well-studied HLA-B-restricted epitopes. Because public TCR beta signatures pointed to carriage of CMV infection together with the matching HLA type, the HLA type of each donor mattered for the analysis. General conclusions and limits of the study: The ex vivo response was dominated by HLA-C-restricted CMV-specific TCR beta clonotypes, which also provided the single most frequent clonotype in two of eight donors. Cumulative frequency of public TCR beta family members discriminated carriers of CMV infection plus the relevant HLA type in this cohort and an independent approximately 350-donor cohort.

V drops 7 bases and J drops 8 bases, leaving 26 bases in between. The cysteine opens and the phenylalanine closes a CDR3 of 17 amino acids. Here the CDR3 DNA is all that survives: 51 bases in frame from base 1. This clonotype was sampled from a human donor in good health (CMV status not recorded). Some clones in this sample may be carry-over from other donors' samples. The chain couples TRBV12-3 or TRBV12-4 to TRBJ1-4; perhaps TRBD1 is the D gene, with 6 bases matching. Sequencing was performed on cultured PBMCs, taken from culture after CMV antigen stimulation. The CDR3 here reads CASTPGGAISVVEKLFF. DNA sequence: TGTGCCAGCACCCCCGGGGGCGCGATTTCAGTCGTGGAAAAACTGTTTTTT.